This TCR beta chain originates from a study of T cell changes during pregnancy in multiple sclerosis. Profiling relied on immunoSEQ multiplex PCR, and the TCRdb table lists in-frame clones only, not all of them. Here the sample spans approximately 88,000 clones, around 94% being singletons. CDR3 length equals 12 residues. Germline CDR1 and CDR2: SQVTM and ANQGSEA. V was clipped by 8 bases and J by 2 bases; unmatched bases: 5. The receptor comes from a female donor with multiple sclerosis, enrolled in a pregnancy study. The sample was peripheral blood, taken in the first trimester of pregnancy. The J gene is TRBJ2-5, the V gene TRBV29-1; 7 nucleotides align to TRBD1. The CDR3 DNA reads as TGCAGCACGGGACAGCCACAAGAGACCCAGTACTTC. Translation gives CSTGQPQETQYF.